The sequence of this T cell receptor beta chain was determined in a study of T cell responses to AZD1222 COVID-19 vaccine. Overall study findings and caveats: The reported proportion of spike-specific TCRs targeting unmutated variant regions was nearly half. Among the donors, most were white British and more were female, and clonal diversity was possibly underestimated.

Per the germline V gene, CDR1 is SGDLS and CDR2 is YYNGEE. Trimming cost V 1 base and J 7 bases; bases outside gene matches: 2. The CDR3 is made up of 13 amino acids. A word on this clone: As yet, its antigen is unknown.

TCRdb's copy holds only in-frame clones and misses some; the assay was immunoSEQ multiplex PCR. The sample lists more than 100,000 clones; 70% to 90% were seen once. The TCR originated in an adult in good health. Sequenced material: peripheral blood, taken on day 0 of AZD1222 vaccination. The chain uses TRBV9 and TRBJ2-1, with 7 positions matching TRBD2. CDR3 loop: CASSVREGNEQFF. Here the CDR3 DNA reads TGTGCCAGCAGCGTAAGGGAGGGTAATGAGCAGTTCTTC.